This T cell receptor beta chain was identified in a study of T cell responses to AZD1222 COVID-19 vaccine. The V gene's germline CDR1 is LGHDT and CDR2 YNNKEL (reference sequence). The CDR3 is 18 amino acids. V was trimmed by 3 bases and J by 1 base, leaving 20 bases between them. Profiling relied on immunoSEQ multiplex PCR, and the TCRdb table lists in-frame clones only, not all of them. The sample contains roughly 100,000 clones, nearly 90% of which appear only once. In its sample, this clone was seen once. V gene TRBV3-1 (or the pseudogene TRBV3-2) combines with J gene TRBJ2-3; a weak D match, TRBD2 (6 bases). The receptor was derived from an adult who received the AZD1222 COVID-19 vaccine. Here the sequenced sample was peripheral blood, taken 28 days after the second AZD1222 dose. The CDR3 region has the DNA TGTGCCAGCAGCCACCACGGGGGTCGTGGGGCTGGCACAGATACGCAGTATTTT. This translates into CASSHHGGRGAGTDTQYF.